These 28 T cell receptor beta chains were sequenced from one sample in a study of shared clonotypes between healthy human individuals. Some clones are missing from TCRdb's copy, which holds only in-frame ones; the method was immunoSEQ multiplex PCR. Of about 1.1 million clones listed, about 72% are singletons. Specimen: memory CD4+ T cells from PBMCs. Subset defined: CD45RA-negative fraction. These receptors originate from a man aged 18 to 35 in good health. Some clones in this sample may be carry-over from other donors' samples.

This clone was found once. This sequence joins TRBV5-1 and TRBJ1-4, with D unclear. Trimming cost V 0 bases and J 3 bases, with 9 bases left between them. Germline V CDR1 and CDR2: SGHRS, YFSETQ. The CDR3 is made up of 15 amino acids. This chain's CDR3 is CASSLVGSANEKLFF. DNA of the CDR3: TGCGCCAGCAGCTTGGTTGGGTCGGCTAATGAAAAACTGTTTTTT.

This clone has ten or more counts. The V gene is TRBV25-1, the J gene TRBJ1-2; 7 bases line up with TRBD1. The CDR3 spans 15 residues. The trim removed 4 bases at V and 4 bases at J, leaving 9 bases unmatched. Germline CDR1 reads MGHDK; CDR2 reads SYGVNS. The CDR3 coding sequence is TGTGCCAGCAGTGTACAGGGGCGTTGGGGCTATGGCTACACCTTC. This codes for CASSVQGRWGYGYTF.

This clone was observed at least ten times. V usage is TRBV5-1 and J usage is TRBJ1-1; D gene uncertain. Germline V gene sequence: CDR1 SGHRS, CDR2 YFSETQ. The CDR3 is 12 amino acids. V shed 1 base and J shed 7 bases, with 8 bases lying between them. CDR3 protein: CASSLLGYEAFF. CDR3 sequence (DNA): TGCGCCAGCAGCTTGTTGGGGTATGAAGCTTTCTTT.

The chain uses TRBV11-2 and TRBJ2-3; D gene ambiguous. This CDR3 is built from 15 residues. The germline V gene encodes CDR1 SGHAT and CDR2 FQNNGV. Trimming cost V 2 bases and J 0 bases, with 9 bases left between them. Here the CDR3 reads CASSLSERSTDTQYF. CDR3 bases: TGTGCCAGCAGCTTAAGTGAGCGAAGCACAGATACGCAGTATTTT.

Turning to this clone: The same CDR3 also results from other DNA sequences found in this sample. The gene calls are TRBV27 and TRBJ2-1; D is ambiguous. The CDR3 is 14 residues long. Looked up from germline, CDR1 is MNHEY and CDR2 is SMNVEV (reference sequence). Trimming took off 0 bases at V and 3 bases at J, with 6 bases between the two ends. In DNA, the CDR3 is TGTGCCAGCAGTTTATCGAGGAGCTACAATGAGCAGTTCTTC. Its protein product is CASSLSRSYNEQFF.

The chain has TRBV2 and TRBJ2-7, with a tentative D call TRBD1 (5 bases). The CDR3 consists of 16 residues. The V and J ends lost 3 bases and 2 bases respectively, with 17 bases between them. CDR1 is SNHLY, CDR2 FYNNEI, per germline. CDR3 DNA sequence: TGTGCCAGCAGTGAGGCACGTCGACAGCAGACCTACGAGCAGTACTTC. This gives the protein CASSEARRQQTYEQYF.

The V call is TRBV28, the J call TRBJ1-4, with D perhaps matching TRBD1 (5 bases). The CDR3 runs 13 residues. V lost 5 bases and J lost 8, with 12 bases in between. Germline values: CDR1 MDHEN, CDR2 SYDVKM. The CDR3 DNA follows: TGTGCCAGCAGTCAACCCGGGGGGGAAAAACTGTTTTTT. Translation gives CASSQPGGEKLFF.

This chain connects TRBV14 to TRBJ1-2; no clear D. Germline CDR1 is SGHDN and CDR2 is FVKESK. The V gene lost 2 bases and the J gene lost 4 bases, with 11 bases spanning the gap. This CDR3 has 14 amino acids. The CDR3 DNA reads as TGTGCCAGCAGCCAAAGTCCGGGGTCCTATGGCTACACCTTC. Protein product: CASSQSPGSYGYTF.

On this clone itself: The sample holds other DNA sequences that translate to the same CDR3. The chain is built from TRBV18 and TRBJ1-1; a possible D gene is TRBD1 (5 bases). Trimming pared 3 bases from V and 4 bases from J, leaving 9 bases between. The germline V gene encodes CDR1 KGHSH and CDR2 LQKENI. The length of the CDR3 is 13 residues. This CDR3 reads CASSPSGVTEAFF. The CDR3 DNA reads TGTGCCAGCTCACCCTCGGGGGTCACTGAAGCTTTCTTT.

The V call is TRBV5-1, the J call TRBJ2-1; TRBD1 matches at 9 bases. The CDR3 sequence is 15 residues long. Germline trimming cut 1 base from V and 6 bases from J; bases unmatched to any gene: 5. CDR1 SGHRS and CDR2 YFSETQ come from the germline V gene. The CDR3 DNA sequence: TGCGCCAGCAGCTTGTCGACAGGGGGGGCCAATGAGCAGTTCTTC. This codes for CASSLSTGGANEQFF.

The V gene is TRBV18, the J gene TRBJ2-3, with D perhaps matching TRBD1 (6 bases). Trimming shortened V by 1 base and J by 0 bases, and 11 bases separated the two germline ends. Per the germline V gene, CDR1 is KGHSH and CDR2 is LQKENI. This CDR3 spans 16 amino acids. The CDR3 sequence is CASSPLSGQSTDTQYF. CDR3 coding DNA: TGTGCCAGCTCACCACTGAGCGGACAGAGCACAGATACGCAGTATTTT.

The rearrangement joins TRBV19 to TRBJ2-7, with D possibly matching TRBD1 (6 bases). CDR3 length equals 14 residues. V dropped 5 bases and J dropped 2 bases, with 13 bases sitting between them. Germline loops: CDR1 LNHDA, CDR2 SQIVND (reference sequence). CDR3 nucleotides: TGTGCCAGTAGTTCAGGGGTTTTACCCTACGAGCAGTACTTC. Protein product: CASSSGVLPYEQYF.

The chain employs TRBV4-3 and TRBJ2-3, with D tentatively TRBD1 (6 bases). V dropped 0 bases and J dropped 3 bases, with 13 bases sitting between them. Germline-derived CDR1 and CDR2 are LGHNA and YSLEER. The CDR3 sequence is 16 residues long. CDR3 residues: CASSQDRWGLTDTQYF. CDR3 nucleotide sequence: TGCGCCAGCAGCCAAGATCGGTGGGGGCTGACAGATACGCAGTATTTT.

This clone was seen ten or more times. This chain joins TRBV5-1 and TRBJ2-5; D is unclear. CDR3 size: 14 residues. Trimming took off 0 bases at V and 1 base at J, with 7 bases between the two ends. Per the germline V gene, CDR1 is SGHRS and CDR2 is YFSETQ. Written as DNA, the CDR3 is TGCGCCAGCAGCTTGGTCGAGACCCAAGAGACCCAGTACTTC. Its protein is CASSLVETQETQYF.

The rearrangement joins TRBV6-6 to TRBJ2-2; 10 bases line up with TRBD2. Per germline, CDR1 MNHNY and CDR2 SVGAGI (reference sequence). The V and J ends lost 7 bases and 4 bases, in that order; junction bases with no gene match: 6. The CDR3 totals 15 residues. The CDR3 region has the DNA TGTGCCAGCATCGACAGCGGGAGGGGCACCGGGGAGCTGTTTTTT. Translation gives CASIDSGRGTGELFF.

V is TRBV18 and J is TRBJ1-5; TRBD1 agrees at 7 bases. Per the germline V gene, CDR1 is KGHSH and CDR2 is LQKENI. V lost 6 bases and J lost 4; bases outside the gene matches: 6. This CDR3 region has 14 residues. The CDR3 nucleotides are TGTGCCAGCTCGGGGGGGGACAGAAATCAGCCCCAGCATTTT. This gives the protein CASSGGDRNQPQHF.

The gene calls are TRBV7-9 and TRBJ2-2, with a tentative D call TRBD1 (6 bases). The germline CDR1 and CDR2 sequences are SEHNR and FQNEAQ (reference sequence). V was clipped by 2 bases and J by 6 bases, with 13 bases between them. The CDR3 sequence is 15 residues long. The CDR3 nucleotides are TGTGCCAGCAGCTTAAACGTACAGGGATCCGGGGAGCTGTTTTTT. This codes for CASSLNVQGSGELFF.

The chain joins TRBV4-2 to TRBJ2-2; the D call may be TRBD1 or TRBD2 (6 bases each). The V end was cut by 6 bases, the J end by 5 bases, with 13 bases between. This CDR3 contains 14 residues. Germline V lookup: CDR1 LGHNA, CDR2 YNFKEQ. The CDR3 bases are TGTGCCAGCAGGGGGGCGGGGAAAACCGGGGAGCTGTTTTTT. Translating it yields CASRGAGKTGELFF.

This clone occurred once. This rearrangement joins TRBV28 to TRBJ2-7, with TRBD1 identical over 7 bases. The length of the CDR3 is 12 residues. Germline lookup yields CDR1 MDHEN and CDR2 SYDVKM. The V segment lost 6 bases and the J segment 6 bases; nucleotides outside the gene matches: 5. The CDR3 sequence: CASRGPGGEQYF. CDR3 bases: TGTGCCAGCAGAGGGCCAGGGGGCGAGCAGTACTTC.

The chain recombines TRBV5-5 with TRBJ2-7, with 8 bases fitting TRBD1. Germline V gene sequence: CDR1 SGHKS, CDR2 YYEKEE (reference sequence). After removal of 3 bases from V and 1 base from J, the junction contained 6 bases not matched to a gene. The CDR3 is made up of 15 amino acids. Here the CDR3 reads CASSWSGGWSYEQYF. CDR3 DNA sequence: TGTGCCAGCAGCTGGTCAGGGGGCTGGTCCTACGAGCAGTACTTC.

The rearrangement links TRBV5-1 to TRBJ1-1, with D perhaps TRBD1 (5 bases). Trimming removed 5 bases from V and 4 bases from J, with 15 bases in between. Germline values: CDR1 SGHRS, CDR2 YFSETQ. CDR3 length equals 14 residues. This CDR3 is CASSLGQGSTEAFF. As DNA, the CDR3 is TGCGCCAGCAGTCTTGGGCAGGGTTCCACTGAAGCTTTCTTT.

This clone was counted at least ten times. Written as DNA, the CDR3 is TGTGCCAGTAGTTCATACTATCAGCGGGAGTACCGAGATACGCAGTATTTT. Residues: CASSSYYQREYRDTQYF. The V call is TRBV19, the J call TRBJ2-3, with TRBD2 identical over 8 bases. V was pared by 5 bases and J by 5 bases, with 15 bases of the junction left unmatched. This CDR3 is 17 amino acids long. Germline CDR1 and CDR2: LNHDA and SQIVND (reference sequence).

On this clone: The sample contains more than one DNA sequence encoding this CDR3. This rearrangement joins TRBV28 to TRBJ2-7; D possibly corresponds to TRBD2 (6 bases). This CDR3 has 14 residues. Germline CDR1 and CDR2: MDHEN and SYDVKM. Trimming cost V 6 bases and J 0 bases, with 12 bases left between them. The CDR3 spells CASSPGTYSYEQYF. The CDR3 nucleotides read TGTGCCAGCAGCCCCGGGACTTACTCCTACGAGCAGTACTTC. The whole variable domain, remainder taken from reference TRBV28 and TRBJ2-7, is DVKVTQSSRYLVKRTGEKVFLECVQDMDHENMFWYRQDPGLGLRLIYFSYDVKMKEKGDIPEGYSVSREKKERFSLILESASTNQTSMYLCASSPGTYSYEQYFGPGTRLTVT.

The chain joins TRBV6-1 to TRBJ2-1; unclear D gene. Germline V gene sequence: CDR1 MNHNS, CDR2 SASEGT. This CDR3 comprises 11 residues. Trimming took 5 bases from V and 11 from J, leaving 10 bases between them. In DNA, the CDR3 is TGTGCCAGCAGTCAGGACGAAAAGCAGTTCTTC. Protein product: CASSQDEKQFF.

V gene TRBV29-1 combines with J gene TRBJ1-2; unclear D gene. V was clipped by 6 bases and J by 1 base, with 12 bases between them. Germline lookup yields CDR1 SQVTM and CDR2 ANQGSEA. This CDR3 region has 13 residues. The CDR3 reads CSVRTHVNYGYTF. The DNA of the CDR3 is TGCAGCGTCCGGACGCACGTTAACTATGGCTACACCTTC. Together with reference TRBV29-1 and TRBJ1-2, the CDR3 gives the full variable domain: SAVISQKPSRDICQRGTSLTIQCQVDSQVTMMFWYRQQPGQSLTLIATANQGSEATYESGFVIDKFPISRPNLTFSTLTVSNMSPEDSSIYLCSVRTHVNYGYTFGSGTRLTVV.

This clone was observed a few times. In the same sample, other DNA sequences code for this CDR3. The CDR3 DNA sequence: TGTGCCAGCTCACCACGGGACAGGGGGGAGGCTTTCTTT. Amino acids: CASSPRDRGEAFF. This sequence joins TRBV18 and TRBJ1-1; TRBD1 aligns across 11 bases. The V segment lost 1 base and the J segment 11 bases; nucleotides outside the gene matches: 3. Germline V gives CDR1 KGHSH, CDR2 LQKENI. There are 13 residues in the CDR3.

The V call is TRBV4-1, the J call TRBJ2-7, with D tentatively TRBD2 (5 bases). The ends were cut back, 1 base at V and 0 bases at J, with 10 bases in the middle. The CDR3 runs 15 residues. CDR1 is MGHRA, CDR2 YSYEKL, per germline. The CDR3 protein is CASSQGASLSYEQYF. The CDR3 region has the DNA TGCGCCAGCAGCCAAGGAGCTAGCCTCTCCTACGAGCAGTACTTC.

The chain recombines TRBV5-1 with TRBJ2-7, with D uncertain. CDR3 size: 15 residues. With 5 bases removed from V and 4 bases from J, the gap between germline ends came to 19 bases. The germline V gene has CDR1 SGHRS and CDR2 YFSETQ. The CDR3 spells CASRPIPLFKYEQYF. The CDR3 bases are TGCGCCAGCAGACCGATTCCCCTATTTAAATACGAGCAGTACTTC.